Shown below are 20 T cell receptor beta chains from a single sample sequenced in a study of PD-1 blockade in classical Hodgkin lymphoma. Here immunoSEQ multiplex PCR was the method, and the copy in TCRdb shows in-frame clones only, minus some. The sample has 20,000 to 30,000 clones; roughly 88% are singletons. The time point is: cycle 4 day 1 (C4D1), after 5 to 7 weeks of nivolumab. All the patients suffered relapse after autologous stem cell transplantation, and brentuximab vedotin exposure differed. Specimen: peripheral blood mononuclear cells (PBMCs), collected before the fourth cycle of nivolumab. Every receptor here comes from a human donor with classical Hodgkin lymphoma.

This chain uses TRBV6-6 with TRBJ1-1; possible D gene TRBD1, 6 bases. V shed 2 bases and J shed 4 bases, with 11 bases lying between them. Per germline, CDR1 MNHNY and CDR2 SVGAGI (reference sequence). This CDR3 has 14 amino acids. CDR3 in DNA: TGTGCCAGCAGTTACGATGGAGGGGGCACTGAAGCTTTCTTT. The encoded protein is CASSYDGGGTEAFF.

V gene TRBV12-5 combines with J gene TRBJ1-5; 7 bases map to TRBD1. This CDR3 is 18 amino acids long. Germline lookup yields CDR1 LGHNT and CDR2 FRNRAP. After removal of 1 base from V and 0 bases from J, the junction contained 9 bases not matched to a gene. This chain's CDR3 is CASGLAPTGRGSNQPQHF. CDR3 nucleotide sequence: TGTGCTAGTGGTTTGGCCCCGACAGGGAGGGGTAGCAATCAGCCCCAGCATTTT.

The CDR3 DNA is TGTGCCAGTAGTATTACAGGGAGGAATAATTCACCCCTCCACTTT. Translation gives CASSITGRNNSPLHF. The V call is TRBV19, the J call TRBJ1-6; possibly TRBD1 for D (6 bases). Germline V lookup: CDR1 LNHDA, CDR2 SQIVND (reference sequence). V was clipped by 3 bases and J by 5 bases, with 11 bases between them. The CDR3 runs 15 residues. The entire variable domain, with the rest obtained from reference TRBV19 and TRBJ1-6, is as follows: DGGITQSPKYLFRKEGQNVTLSCEQNLNHDAMYWYRQDPGQGLRLIYYSQIVNDFQKGDIAEGYSVSREKKESFPLTVTSAQKNPTAFYLCASSITGRNNSPLHFGNGTRLTVT.

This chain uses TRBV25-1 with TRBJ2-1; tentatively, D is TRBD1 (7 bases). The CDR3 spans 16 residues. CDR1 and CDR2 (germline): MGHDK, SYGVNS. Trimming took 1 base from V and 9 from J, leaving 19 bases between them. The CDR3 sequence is CASSEWRGRAISEQFF. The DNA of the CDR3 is TGTGCCAGCAGTGAATGGAGGGGGCGGGCCATCAGTGAGCAGTTCTTC.

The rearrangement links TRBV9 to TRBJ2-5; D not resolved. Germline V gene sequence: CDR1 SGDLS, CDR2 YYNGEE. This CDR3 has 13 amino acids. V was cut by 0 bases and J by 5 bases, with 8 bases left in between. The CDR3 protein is CASSVDVHETQYF. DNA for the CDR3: TGTGCCAGCAGCGTAGACGTCCACGAGACCCAGTACTTC.

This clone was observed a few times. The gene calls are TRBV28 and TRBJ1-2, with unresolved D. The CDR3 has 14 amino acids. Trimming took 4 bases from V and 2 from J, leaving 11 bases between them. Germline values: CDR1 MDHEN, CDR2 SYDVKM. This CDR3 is CASSSSPLNYGYTF. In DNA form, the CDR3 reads TGTGCCAGCAGTTCCTCCCCTCTGAACTATGGCTACACCTTC.

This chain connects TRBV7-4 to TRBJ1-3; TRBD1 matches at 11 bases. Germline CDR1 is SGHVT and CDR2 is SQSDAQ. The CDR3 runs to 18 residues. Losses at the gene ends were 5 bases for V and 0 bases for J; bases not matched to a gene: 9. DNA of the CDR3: TGTGCCAGCAGCGGGCCGGGACAGGGGGAAAGCTCTGGAAACACCATATATTTT. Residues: CASSGPGQGESSGNTIYF.

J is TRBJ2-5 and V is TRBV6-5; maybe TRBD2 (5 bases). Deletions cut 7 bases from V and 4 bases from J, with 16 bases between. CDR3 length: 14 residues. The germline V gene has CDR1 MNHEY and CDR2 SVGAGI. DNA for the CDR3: TGTGCCAGCATCGGTAGTGCAGAGGGAGAGACCCAGTACTTC. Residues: CASIGSAEGETQYF.

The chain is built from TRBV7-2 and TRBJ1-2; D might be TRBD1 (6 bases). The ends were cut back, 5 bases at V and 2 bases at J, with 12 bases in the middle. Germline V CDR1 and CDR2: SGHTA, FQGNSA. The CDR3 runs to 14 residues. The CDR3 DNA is TGTGCCAGCAGCGTAGACAGGCAGAACTATGGCTACACCTTC. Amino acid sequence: CASSVDRQNYGYTF.

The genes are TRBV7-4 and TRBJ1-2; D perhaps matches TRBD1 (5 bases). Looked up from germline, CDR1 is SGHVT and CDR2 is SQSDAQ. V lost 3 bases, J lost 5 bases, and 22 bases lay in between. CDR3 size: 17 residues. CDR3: CASSFNYPIRVRYGYTF. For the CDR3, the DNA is TGTGCCAGCAGCTTTAATTACCCCATCAGGGTGCGATATGGCTACACCTTC.

The CDR3 DNA reads as TGTGCCAGCAATCGGTGGGGGAGCAATCAGCCCCAGCATTTT. The encoded protein is CASNRWGSNQPQHF. V gene TRBV5-4 combines with J gene TRBJ1-5; tentative D call: TRBD1 (5 bases). The CDR3 is 14 residues long. Trimming shortened V by 6 bases and J by 1 base, and 11 bases separated the two germline ends. CDR1 is SGHNT and CDR2 is YYREEE in the germline V gene (reference sequence).

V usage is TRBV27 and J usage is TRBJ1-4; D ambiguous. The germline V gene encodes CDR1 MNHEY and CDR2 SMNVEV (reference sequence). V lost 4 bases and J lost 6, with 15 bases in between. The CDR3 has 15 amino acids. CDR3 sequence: CASSWIGLGDEKLFF. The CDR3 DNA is TGTGCCAGCAGTTGGATCGGTCTCGGCGATGAAAAACTGTTTTTT.

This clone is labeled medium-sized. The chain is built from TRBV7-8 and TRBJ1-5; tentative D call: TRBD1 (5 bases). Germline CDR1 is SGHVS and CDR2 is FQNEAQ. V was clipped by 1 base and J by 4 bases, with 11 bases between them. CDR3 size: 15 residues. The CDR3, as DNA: TGTGCCAGCAGCTTAGAGAGGGGAGGAAATCAGCCCCAGCATTTT. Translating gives CASSLERGGNQPQHF.

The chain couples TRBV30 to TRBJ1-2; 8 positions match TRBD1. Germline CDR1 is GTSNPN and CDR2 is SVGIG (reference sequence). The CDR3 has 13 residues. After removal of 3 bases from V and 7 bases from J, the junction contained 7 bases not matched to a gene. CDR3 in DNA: TGTGCCTGGAGGGTCAGGGACAGGTCTGGCTACACCTTC. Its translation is CAWRVRDRSGYTF.

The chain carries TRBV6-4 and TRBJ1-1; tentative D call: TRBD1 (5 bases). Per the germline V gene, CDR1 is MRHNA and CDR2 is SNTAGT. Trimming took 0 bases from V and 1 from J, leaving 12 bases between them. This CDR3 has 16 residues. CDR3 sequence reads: CASSDSKFGQNTEAFF. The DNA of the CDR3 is TGTGCCAGCAGTGACTCTAAGTTCGGACAGAACACTGAAGCTTTCTTT.

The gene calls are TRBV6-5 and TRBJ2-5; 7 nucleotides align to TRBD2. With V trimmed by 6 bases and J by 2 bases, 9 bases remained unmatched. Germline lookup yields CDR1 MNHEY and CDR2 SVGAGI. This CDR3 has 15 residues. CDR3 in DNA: TGTGCCAGCAGCCTGCTAGCGGTGGCACAAGAGACCCAGTACTTC. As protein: CASSLLAVAQETQYF.

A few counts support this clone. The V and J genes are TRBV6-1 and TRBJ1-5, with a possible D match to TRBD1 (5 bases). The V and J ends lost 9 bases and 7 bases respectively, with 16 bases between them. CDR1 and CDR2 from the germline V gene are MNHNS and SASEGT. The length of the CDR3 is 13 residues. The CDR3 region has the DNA TGTGCCAGTACCCCTAATGGGGGGCAGCCCCAGCATTTT. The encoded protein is CASTPNGGQPQHF.

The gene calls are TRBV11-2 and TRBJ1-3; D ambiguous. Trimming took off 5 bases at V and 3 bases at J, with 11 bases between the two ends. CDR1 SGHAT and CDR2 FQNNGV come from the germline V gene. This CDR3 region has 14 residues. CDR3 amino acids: CASSPERVGNTIYF. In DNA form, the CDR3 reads TGTGCCAGCAGCCCGGAAAGGGTTGGAAACACCATATATTTT.

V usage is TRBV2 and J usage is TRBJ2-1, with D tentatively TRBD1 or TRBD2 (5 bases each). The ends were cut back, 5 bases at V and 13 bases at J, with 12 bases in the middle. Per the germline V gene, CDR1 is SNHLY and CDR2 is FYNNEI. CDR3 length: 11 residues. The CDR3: CASSSGTNQFF. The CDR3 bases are TGTGCCAGCAGTTCCGGGACCAACCAGTTCTTC.

The CDR3 sequence is CASLRSSGNTIYF. CDR3 bases: TGTGCCAGCCTGAGGTCCTCTGGAAACACCATATATTTT. This sequence joins TRBV2 and TRBJ1-3; D is ambiguous. V was clipped by 8 bases and J by 0 bases, with 8 bases between them. The CDR3 is 13 residues long. CDR1 is SNHLY and CDR2 is FYNNEI in the germline V gene.